Listed below are T cell receptor beta chains from one sample, sequenced in a study of long-term antiretroviral therapy in people with HIV. The table came from immunoSEQ multiplex PCR; TCRdb's copy has only in-frame clones and leaves some out. The sample lists roughly 25,000 clones; 80% to 90% were seen once. Sequencing used unsorted PBMCs, obtained 3 years after starting antiretroviral therapy. Receptors were obtained from a man between 45 and 60 years old with HIV. The CDR3 runs from the conserved cysteine through the conserved F or W. The order of the fields is clone size, J gene, V gene, CDR3 protein. Rows may omit the clone size; those that give it use once, few, many or a size class.

clone size: -; J gene: TRBJ1-5; V gene: TRBV6-1; CDR3 protein: CASSESRGRIRGQPQHF
clone size: -; J gene: TRBJ1-1; V gene: TRBV7-9; CDR3 protein: CASTPSPDEAFF
clone size: -; J gene: TRBJ1-1; V gene: TRBV11-2; CDR3 protein: CASSPGQVYNTEAFF
clone size: -; J gene: TRBJ1-1; V gene: TRBV7-2; CDR3 protein: CASSSDSNTEAFF
clone size: once; J gene: TRBJ2-7; V gene: TRBV19; CDR3 protein: CASSPPSLAGGPNEQYF
clone size: -; J gene: TRBJ2-1; V gene: TRBV10-3; CDR3 protein: CAIRKDTGEGNNEQFF
clone size: -; J gene: TRBJ1-5; V gene: TRBV19; CDR3 protein: CASSIWGDGNQPQHF
clone size: -; J gene: TRBJ2-3; V gene: TRBV28; CDR3 protein: CASSNSTSTTQYF
clone size: -; J gene: TRBJ2-5; V gene: TRBV20-1; CDR3 protein: CSARARAVGYF
clone size: -; J gene: TRBJ1-6; V gene: TRBV5-1; CDR3 protein: CASSLSSLNSPLHF
clone size: -; J gene: TRBJ1-1; V gene: TRBV23-1; CDR3 protein: CASSSPRGWTDLLNTEAFF
clone size: -; J gene: TRBJ2-5; V gene: TRBV29-1; CDR3 protein: CSVSLGGAAETQYF
clone size: -; J gene: TRBJ1-3; V gene: TRBV9; CDR3 protein: CASSVDPGLSGNTIYF
clone size: -; J gene: TRBJ2-7; V gene: TRBV10-2; CDR3 protein: CASATSGDSYEQYF
clone size: -; J gene: TRBJ1-6; V gene: TRBV15; CDR3 protein: CATSRGQGNSPLHF
clone size: -; J gene: TRBJ2-7; V gene: TRBV9; CDR3 protein: CASSVEGTGSDEQYF
clone size: once; J gene: TRBJ2-7; V gene: TRBV14; CDR3 protein: CASSHHIAGGSSYEQYF
clone size: once; J gene: TRBJ1-1; V gene: TRBV2; CDR3 protein: CASSGRGLASMNTEAFF
clone size: -; J gene: TRBJ2-7; V gene: TRBV25-1; CDR3 protein: CASIQTGGDEQYF
clone size: -; J gene: TRBJ2-3; V gene: TRBV6-5; CDR3 protein: CASFAGGDDTQYF
clone size: -; J gene: TRBJ1-2; V gene: TRBV7-2; CDR3 protein: CASSFVTQGARYGYTF
clone size: -; J gene: TRBJ2-3; V gene: TRBV10-3; CDR3 protein: CATRRHESTDTQYF
clone size: -; J gene: TRBJ2-2; V gene: TRBV10-3; CDR3 protein: CAISGTANTGELFF
clone size: -; J gene: TRBJ2-5; V gene: TRBV7-2; CDR3 protein: CASSLNRGETQYF
clone size: -; J gene: TRBJ1-5; V gene: TRBV27; CDR3 protein: CASSFGAGGNQPQHF
clone size: -; J gene: TRBJ1-1; V gene: TRBV2; CDR3 protein: CASSGAAETGVNTEAFF
clone size: -; J gene: TRBJ2-1; V gene: TRBV7-2; CDR3 protein: CASSREGLAVNNEQFF
clone size: -; J gene: TRBJ2-5; V gene: TRBV19; CDR3 protein: CASSIPRGETQYF
clone size: -; J gene: TRBJ1-6; V gene: TRBV9; CDR3 protein: CASSVGQGNSPLHF
clone size: -; J gene: TRBJ1-4; V gene: TRBV5-1; CDR3 protein: CASSLEWGSNEKLFF
clone size: -; J gene: TRBJ2-3; V gene: TRBV11-3; CDR3 protein: CASSPGGESTDTQYF
clone size: -; J gene: TRBJ1-1; V gene: TRBV18; CDR3 protein: CASSPPGHDTEAFF
clone size: -; J gene: TRBJ2-7; V gene: TRBV28; CDR3 protein: CASSLRQGLSYEQYF
clone size: -; J gene: TRBJ1-3; V gene: TRBV28; CDR3 protein: CASSLPDSSGNTIYF
clone size: -; J gene: TRBJ1-2; V gene: TRBV11-2; CDR3 protein: CASSLAGYLGGYTF
clone size: -; J gene: TRBJ2-3; V gene: TRBV27; CDR3 protein: CASTPEPLTDTQYF
clone size: -; J gene: TRBJ2-1; V gene: TRBV29-1; CDR3 protein: CSVHVYNEQFF
clone size: -; J gene: TRBJ1-2; V gene: TRBV27; CDR3 protein: CASSLSLIEGRNYGYTF
clone size: -; J gene: TRBJ2-7; V gene: TRBV2; CDR3 protein: CASSEGQGNEQYF
clone size: -; J gene: TRBJ2-7; V gene: TRBV15; CDR3 protein: CATSRDKQSYEQYF
clone size: -; J gene: TRBJ2-5; V gene: TRBV7-8; CDR3 protein: CASSRTGLAGGIETQYF
clone size: -; J gene: TRBJ1-5; V gene: TRBV7-2; CDR3 protein: CASSFNQPQHF
clone size: -; J gene: TRBJ2-2; V gene: TRBV2; CDR3 protein: CASGSEEGRTNTGELFF
clone size: -; J gene: TRBJ1-5; V gene: TRBV15; CDR3 protein: CATSRDLDQPQHF
clone size: once; J gene: TRBJ2-2; V gene: TRBV15; CDR3 protein: CAILVQTTGELFF
clone size: -; J gene: TRBJ2-7; V gene: TRBV5-4; CDR3 protein: CASSLRDSPGEQYF
clone size: -; J gene: TRBJ2-1; V gene: TRBV7-2; CDR3 protein: CASSPRAPRGYEQFF
clone size: once; J gene: TRBJ1-2; V gene: TRBV19; CDR3 protein: CASSIGQGNYGYTF
clone size: -; J gene: TRBJ1-4; V gene: TRBV7-9; CDR3 protein: CASSLGRATNEKLFF
clone size: -; J gene: TRBJ1-5; V gene: TRBV4-3; CDR3 protein: CASSQDGRDNQPQHF
clone size: -; J gene: TRBJ1-5; V gene: TRBV27; CDR3 protein: CASSPLLGGNQPQHF
clone size: -; J gene: TRBJ2-3; V gene: TRBV20-1; CDR3 protein: CSDGDTQYF
clone size: -; J gene: TRBJ2-1; V gene: TRBV10-2; CDR3 protein: CASSESSLAGAYGGQFF
clone size: -; J gene: TRBJ2-7; V gene: TRBV7-9; CDR3 protein: CASSPRAGGKFYEQYF
clone size: -; J gene: TRBJ1-1; V gene: TRBV5-4; CDR3 protein: CASSLGGRAEAFF
clone size: -; J gene: TRBJ2-2; V gene: TRBV9; CDR3 protein: CASSVNWGYTGELFF
clone size: once; J gene: TRBJ1-1; V gene: TRBV9; CDR3 protein: CASSSTVNTEAFF
clone size: few; J gene: TRBJ1-2; V gene: TRBV11-2; CDR3 protein: CASSFRDLIPSCYGYTF
clone size: -; J gene: TRBJ2-5; V gene: TRBV29-1; CDR3 protein: CSVAEQETQYF
clone size: few; J gene: TRBJ2-4; V gene: TRBV14; CDR3 protein: CASSAMTRTKNIQYF